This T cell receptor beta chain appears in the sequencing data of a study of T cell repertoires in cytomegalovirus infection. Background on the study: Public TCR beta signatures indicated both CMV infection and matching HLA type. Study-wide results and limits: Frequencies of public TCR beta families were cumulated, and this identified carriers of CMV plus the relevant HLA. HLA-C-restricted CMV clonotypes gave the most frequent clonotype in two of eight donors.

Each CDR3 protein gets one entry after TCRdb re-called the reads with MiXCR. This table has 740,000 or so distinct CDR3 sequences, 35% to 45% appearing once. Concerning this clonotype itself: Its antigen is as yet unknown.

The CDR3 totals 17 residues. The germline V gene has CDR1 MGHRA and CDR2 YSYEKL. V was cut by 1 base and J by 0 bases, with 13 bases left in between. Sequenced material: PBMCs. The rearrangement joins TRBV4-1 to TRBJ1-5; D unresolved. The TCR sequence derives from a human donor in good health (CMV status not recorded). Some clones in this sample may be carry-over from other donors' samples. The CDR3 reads CASSQGPPTDSNQPQHF. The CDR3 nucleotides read TGCGCCAGCAGCCAAGGCCCCCCTACGGATAGCAATCAGCCCCAGCATTTT.